The sample holds many counts of the clone carrying this TCR beta chain. Antigen unknown. TCR beta VDJ combinations and CDR3 sequences were profiled from genomic DNA. One entry per CDR3 protein results from TCRdb running MiXCR on the reads. The sample lists about 290,000 distinct CDR3 sequences, approximately 57% occurring once. The patients chosen for sequencing had shown expansion of CD8+CD57+ cells (detected by flow cytometry). Untreated patients provided the blood samples, with no therapy given before sampling. The data are from a study of CD8+CD57+ T cells in acquired aplastic anemia. The wider study: The sorted CD4+ and CD8+ cells yielded an average about 3.5 ug of DNA. Findings of the study overall: The study identified roughly 31 CD8+ CDR3 sequences shared by patients and controls. Patients showed no significant difference from controls in CD8+ Simpson's diversity.

CDR3 length: 15 amino acids. V shed 3 bases, J shed 2 bases, and the junction held 5 bases outside the gene matches. Per the germline V gene, CDR1 is SGHDT and CDR2 is YYEEEE. This clonotype originated in a human donor with aplastic anemia. Material: sorted CD4+, CD8+, or CD8+CD57+ T cells (not recorded which) from PBMCs. This rearrangement joins TRBV5-6 to TRBJ2-3, with TRBD2 identical over 8 bases. CDR3 in DNA: TGTGCCAGCAGCTCGGGACTAGACAACACAGATACGCAGTATTTT. This encodes CASSSGLDNTDTQYF.